These T cell receptor beta chains were read from a single sample in a study of CD8 T cells in Susac syndrome. TCRdb redid the calling of the immunoSEQ multiplex PCR reads with MiXCR, one entry per CDR3 protein. The sample has about 150,000 distinct CDR3 sequences; approximately 94% are singletons. Sample: CD4+ T cells from PBMCs. The source is a human donor in good health. The CDR3 runs from the conserved cysteine through the conserved F or W. A D gene is named only where the DNA matches it firmly. Clone size appears in some rows only: once, few, many, or a class for an expanded clone.

NA | TRBJ1-1 | NA | TRBV29-1 | TGCAGCACCCGGACGGACATGAACACTGAAGCTTTCTTT | CSTRTDMNTEAFF
NA | TRBJ2-3 | NA | TRBV12-3/TRBV12-4 | TGTGCCAGCAGTTTAATGCTTACGCAGTATTTT | CASSLMLTQYF
once | TRBJ1-2 | TRBD1 | TRBV5-1 | TGCGCCAGCAGCTTACAGGGGACTAACTATGGCTACACCTTC | CASSLQGTNYGYTF
NA | TRBJ1-1 | NA | TRBV20-1 | TGCAGTGCCAATCCAGGGAACACTGAAGCTTTCTTT | CSANPGNTEAFF
NA | TRBJ2-5 | TRBD2 | TRBV19 | TGTGCCAGTAGTATATGGACTAGCGGGAAGCAAGAGACCCAGTACTTC | CASSIWTSGKQETQYF
NA | TRBJ2-1 | TRBD2 | TRBV3-1 | TGTGCCAGCAGCCAGTCCCCCGGGACTAGCGGGCACAATGAGCAGTTCTTC | CASSQSPGTSGHNEQFF
NA | TRBJ2-1 | TRBD2 | TRBV4-1 | TGCGCCAGCAGCCACAAAAACCCGGGACTAGCGGGAAGAAGTGCCTACAATGAGCAGTTCTTC | CASSHKNPGLAGRSAYNEQFF
NA | TRBJ2-1 | NA | TRBV7-8 | TGTGCCAGCAGCTTAGTCGCTAGCAAGGGCGAGCAGTTCTTC | CASSLVASKGEQFF
NA | TRBJ2-2 | NA | TRBV2 | TGTGCCAGCAAGGGGAGTCCGAACACCGGGGAGCTGTTTTTT | CASKGSPNTGELFF
NA | TRBJ2-7 | TRBD1 | TRBV12-3/TRBV12-4 | TGTGCCAGCGGGACAGGGGTTTCCTACGAGCAGTACTTC | CASGTGVSYEQYF
NA | TRBJ1-1 | NA | TRBV30 | TGTGCCTGGGTCTCCGGGACGGGGAACACTGAAGCTTTCTTT | CAWVSGTGNTEAFF
NA | TRBJ1-2 | TRBD1 | TRBV10-3 | TGTGCCACCAGTGGAGGGGGCCCCCGCGGCTATGGCTACACCTTC | CATSGGGPRGYGYTF
NA | TRBJ2-1 | NA | TRBV9 | TGTGCCAGCAGCGTAGGCGGGGAGGAGAGTGAGCAGTTCTTC | CASSVGGEESEQFF
NA | TRBJ1-5 | TRBD1 | TRBV19 | TGTGCCAGTAGTATTCGGGACAGGGTCAAAAATCAGCCCCAGCATTTT | CASSIRDRVKNQPQHF
NA | TRBJ2-5 | NA | TRBV24-1 | TGTGCCACCCGGGGGCCGACAGGGAGTGAGACCCAGTACTTC | CATRGPTGSETQYF
NA | TRBJ2-2 | NA | TRBV4-1 | TGCGCCAGCAGCCCACGTATGGTTTTAGACACCGGGGAGCTGTTTTTT | CASSPRMVLDTGELFF
NA | TRBJ1-2 | NA | TRBV20-1 | TGCAGTGCCGTGGGGGGCGTTAGCGACTATGGCTACACCTTC | CSAVGGVSDYGYTF
NA | TRBJ2-1 | NA | TRBV20-1 | TGCAGTGCCTCCAGGGTTTCTAGTGAGCAGTTCTTC | CSASRVSSEQFF
NA | TRBJ2-1 | NA | TRBV2 | TGTGCCAGCAGTGGAGGAGGGAGCTACAATGAGCAGTTCTTC | CASSGGGSYNEQFF
NA | TRBJ1-4 | NA | TRBV6-6 | TGTGCCAGCACCTGGACAACAACTAATGAAAAACTGTTTTTT | CASTWTTTNEKLFF
NA | TRBJ1-2 | NA | TRBV12-3/TRBV12-4 | TGTGCCAGCAGTTTGGATGGGGCAGGCTATGGCTACACCTTC | CASSLDGAGYGYTF
NA | TRBJ2-1 | TRBD2 | TRBV12-3/TRBV12-4 | TGTGCCAGCAGGACGACTATCGCGGGGGGGGAGCAGTTCTTC | CASRTTIAGGEQFF
NA | TRBJ2-1 | NA | TRBV5-1 | TGCGCCAGCAGCCAGAGGGGAGGAAGGGGTGAGCAGTTCTTC | CASSQRGGRGEQFF
NA | TRBJ2-3 | TRBD2 | TRBV7-2 | TGTGCCAGCAGCTCTAGCGGGAGAGTGGAAGATACGCAGTATTTT | CASSSSGRVEDTQYF
NA | TRBJ1-2 | NA | TRBV24-1 | TGTGCCACCAGCCGCACGGGGGAAGGTGGCTACACCTTC | CATSRTGEGGYTF
NA | TRBJ2-5 | TRBD2 | TRBV5-1 | TGCGCCAGCAGCTTACTGACTAGCTTGGAGACCCAGTACTTC | CASSLLTSLETQYF
NA | TRBJ2-1 | NA | TRBV2 | TGTGCCAGCAGTGACGGTCTGGGCTCCTACAATGAGCAGTTCTTC | CASSDGLGSYNEQFF
NA | TRBJ1-1 | TRBD1 | TRBV9 | TGTGCCAGCAGCGTAAGGGACAGGGGGCTCACTGAAGCTTTCTTT | CASSVRDRGLTEAFF
NA | TRBJ2-1 | TRBD2 | TRBV29-1 | TGCAGCGTTGTGCTTTTTAGCGGGAGCCCCTTATACAATGAGCAGTTCTTC | CSVVLFSGSPLYNEQFF
NA | TRBJ1-3 | NA | TRBV15 | TGTGCCACCAGCAGTCTACCGGGCAAAAAGGGAAACACCATATATTTT | CATSSLPGKKGNTIYF
NA | TRBJ2-1 | TRBD2 | TRBV6-1 | TGTGCCAGCAGACGCAGCCCGGGACTAAGCTCCTACAATGAGCAGTTCTTC | CASRRSPGLSSYNEQFF
NA | TRBJ1-2 | TRBD1 | TRBV19 | TGTGCCAGTAGTCCTGGGACAGACTATGGCTACACCTTC | CASSPGTDYGYTF
NA | TRBJ1-1 | NA | TRBV30 | TGTGCCTGGACCGCGACATCCTCGAACACTGAAGCTTTCTTT | CAWTATSSNTEAFF
NA | TRBJ2-1 | NA | TRBV7-9 | TGTGCCAGCGGACTCCCTAGCGCCGGTGAGCAGTTCTTC | CASGLPSAGEQFF
NA | TRBJ1-2 | TRBD1 | TRBV5-1 | TGCGCCAGCAGCTTGCAGGGACAGGGCTATGGCTACACCTTC | CASSLQGQGYGYTF
NA | TRBJ2-5 | TRBD2 | TRBV28 | TGTGCCAGCAGTTCCCCGGGACTAGCGGAGGGATTCGTGACGACCCAGTACTTC | CASSSPGLAEGFVTTQYF
once | TRBJ2-5 | TRBD2 | TRBV2 | TGTGCCAGCAGTCGGACTAGCGGGAAGGGGGAGACCCAGTACTTC | CASSRTSGKGETQYF
NA | TRBJ2-3 | TRBD2 | TRBV5-1 | TGCGCCAGCAGCTTGGCCGAAATAGCGGGAGCCCTAACCGGGGAAACCACAGATACGCAGTATTTT | CASSLAEIAGALTGETTDTQYF
NA | TRBJ1-2 | TRBD1 | TRBV6-2/TRBV6-3 | TGTGCCAGCAGCATGACACAGGGGGCAAACGGCTACACCTTC | CASSMTQGANGYTF
NA | TRBJ1-3 | NA | TRBV9 | TGTGCCAGCAGCGTAGCAGGAACTGGAAACACCATATATTTT | CASSVAGTGNTIYF
NA | TRBJ1-4 | NA | TRBV6-6 | TGTGCCAGCAGACGGGCGGGGGAGGCTGAAAAACTGTTTTTT | CASRRAGEAEKLFF
NA | TRBJ2-5 | TRBD2 | TRBV20-1 | TGCAGTGCTAGAGTAGCGGGAGAAGGGACCCAGTACTTC | CSARVAGEGTQYF
NA | TRBJ1-5 | NA | TRBV6-1 | TGTGCCAGCAGTCCGGGGTACAATCAGCCCCAGCATTTT | CASSPGYNQPQHF
NA | TRBJ2-1 | TRBD2 | TRBV3-1 | TGTGCCAGCAGCCAAGATCCCCTTATAGCGGGAGGAAACAATGAGCAGTTCTTC | CASSQDPLIAGGNNEQFF
NA | TRBJ1-1 | NA | TRBV12-3/TRBV12-4 | TGTGCCAGCAGTCTTAGGTCATTCGGGACTGAAGCTTTCTTT | CASSLRSFGTEAFF
NA | TRBJ2-7 | TRBD2 | TRBV3-1 | TGTGCCAGCAGCCAATCACCGGGGCTAGCGGGAGGGCCGGGCTCCTACGAGCAGTACTTC | CASSQSPGLAGGPGSYEQYF
NA | TRBJ2-4 | NA | TRBV2 | TGTGCCAGTCGACAGGAGGGCAAAAACATTCAGTACTTC | CASRQEGKNIQYF
NA | TRBJ1-1 | NA | TRBV24-1 | TGTGCCACCAGTGATTTGCTTGGGAACACTGAAGCTTTCTTT | CATSDLLGNTEAFF
once | TRBJ1-5 | NA | TRBV2 | TGTGCCAGCAGTCAGGGTCCCATTCAGCCCCAGCATTTT | CASSQGPIQPQHF
NA | TRBJ2-5 | TRBD2 | TRBV12-3/TRBV12-4 | TGTGCCAGCAGTTCGACTAGCGGGAAAGAGACCCAGTACTTC | CASSSTSGKETQYF
NA | TRBJ2-7 | TRBD2 | TRBV20-1 | TGCAGTGCTAGAGGGTCTAGCGGGAGGTTCGAGCAGTACTTC | CSARGSSGRFEQYF
NA | TRBJ1-1 | NA | TRBV19 | TGTGCCAGTAGCCTCGCGAGAGGGGTGAACACTGAAGCTTTCTTT | CASSLARGVNTEAFF
NA | TRBJ2-1 | NA | TRBV4-1 | TGCGCCAGCAGCCGACACCCCAAGGGCAATGAGCAGTTCTTC | CASSRHPKGNEQFF
NA | TRBJ1-3 | NA | TRBV12-3/TRBV12-4 | TGTGCCAGCAGTATTAACACCATATATTTT | CASSINTIYF
NA | TRBJ2-2 | TRBD2 | TRBV6-6 | TGTGCCAGCAGTTCCTTAGCGGGAGGGCCATCCGGGGAGCTGTTTTTT | CASSSLAGGPSGELFF
NA | TRBJ1-4 | TRBD1 | TRBV7-9 | TGTGCCAGCAGCCCCCAGGGGGGAACTAATGAAAAACTGTTTTTT | CASSPQGGTNEKLFF
few | TRBJ1-1 | NA | TRBV12-3/TRBV12-4 | TGTGCCAGCAGCCAAAAAGTGAACACTGAAGCTTTCTTT | CASSQKVNTEAFF
NA | TRBJ2-1 | NA | TRBV3-1 | TGTGCCAGCAGCCCTGTGGCCTATTACAATGAGCAGTTCTTC | CASSPVAYYNEQFF
few | TRBJ1-4 | NA | TRBV5-4 | TGTGCCAGCAGCTTGGCTGGGTTGGGGGAAAAACTGTTTTTT | CASSLAGLGEKLFF